This T cell receptor beta chain is drawn from a study of CXCR3-negative and CXCR3-positive naive CD8 T cells. This CDR3 comprises 15 residues. Germline-derived CDR1 and CDR2 are MGHRA and YSYEKL. Through 5' RACE with UMI labels, the TRB cDNA libraries were prepared. TCRdb reanalyzed the 5' RACE reads and collapses them to one entry per CDR3 protein, without DNA. This listing includes some 48,000 distinct CDR3 sequences. This sequence originates from a human donor in good health. Some clones in this sample may be carry-over from other donors' samples. The rearrangement uses TRBV4-1 and TRBJ2-7. The sequencing sample was made of naive CXCR3- CD8+ T cells from blood. Subset described: CD45RO-CCR7+CD27+CD95- naive CD8+ T cells lacking CXCR3 (TNR3-). The CDR3 protein is CASSQELADSYEQYF.